Each of the 23 T cell receptor beta chains below was sequenced from the same sample in a study of blood T cells in healthy people across ages. Combining a sample-barcoded 5' primer with a J-beta primer mix, a second PCR ran for about 7 to 11 cycles. TCRdb analysed the 5' RACE reads with MiXCR anew, one entry per CDR3 protein. The table includes some 1.4 million distinct CDR3 sequences, 40% to 50% detected once. Sequencing input: blood. The receptors were gathered from a woman under 30 in good health.

This clonotype was recorded a few times. V is TRBV4-1 and J is TRBJ1-4; 9 bases map to TRBD1. Trimming cost V 0 bases and J 10 bases; bases outside gene matches: 6. The germline V gene has CDR1 MGHRA and CDR2 YSYEKL. This CDR3 comprises 15 residues. The CDR3 is CASSQDKGQGRKLFF. The CDR3 nucleotides read TGCGCCAGCAGCCAAGATAAGGGACAGGGCCGAAAACTGTTTTTT.

This clonotype appeared once. The rearrangement uses TRBV6-1 and TRBJ2-7, with D hard to call. V lost 6 bases, J lost 7 bases, and 19 bases lay in between. The CDR3 sequence is 14 residues long. Looked up from germline, CDR1 is MNHNS and CDR2 is SASEGT. DNA of the CDR3: TGTGCCAGCAGGGCTCTTGGTCCGGTCAATGAGCAGTACTTC. It encodes CASRALGPVNEQYF.

CDR3 nucleotides: TGTGCCACCGGTACAGGGGGACCGGATACGCAGTATTTT. It encodes CATGTGGPDTQYF. The V and J genes are TRBV24-1 and TRBJ2-3, with 8 nucleotides matching TRBD1. The CDR3 spans 13 residues. From germline, CDR1 is KGHDR and CDR2 SFDVKD. V gave up 9 bases and J gave up 6 bases; unmatched junction bases: 7.

The V and J genes are TRBV20-1 and TRBJ2-7; the match to TRBD1 covers 10 bases. The last part of the DNA fits TRBJ2-5 better; the J call may be wrong. Germline assignment: CDR1 DFQATT and CDR2 SNEGSKA (reference sequence). The CDR3 has 13 residues. CDR3 region: CSAKDRGEWTQYF. CDR3 bases: TGCAGTGCTAAGGACAGGGGGGAATGGACCCAGTACTTC.

This clonotype was detected only a few times. The chain carries TRBV10-3 and TRBJ1-1; no definite D call. The germline V gene encodes CDR1 ENHRY and CDR2 SYGVKD. The V gene lost 2 bases and the J gene lost 2 bases, with 3 bases spanning the gap. The CDR3 is 12 residues long. DNA of the CDR3: TGTGCCATCAGTGAGGCAAACACTGAAGCTTTCTTT. It yields the protein CAISEANTEAFF.

V usage is TRBV5-1 and J usage is TRBJ2-1; D is unclear. The CDR3 spans 16 residues. V was pared by 2 bases and J by 8 bases, with 20 bases between. Germline CDR1 reads SGHRS; CDR2 reads YFSETQ. Here the CDR3 reads CASSLMGPLDRDEQFF. The DNA for the CDR3 is TGCGCCAGCAGCTTAATGGGCCCTCTCGATAGGGATGAGCAGTTCTTC.

Comment on this clonotype: It may be a read error: a sequence one base away is much more abundant. The chain employs TRBV6-4 and TRBJ2-5; 9 bases match TRBD2. Germline-derived CDR1 and CDR2 are MRHNA and SNTAGT. V gave up 4 bases and J gave up 11 bases; unmatched junction bases: 17. This CDR3 is built from 16 residues. The CDR3 DNA reads TGTGCCAGCAGTGCCTCACCGGGACTAGCTTCGCATGAGCAGTACTTC. Its protein product is CASSASPGLASHEQYF.

The chain links TRBV29-1 to TRBJ2-6; 7 nucleotides align to TRBD1. V lost 6 bases and J lost 0; bases outside the gene matches: 5. This CDR3 is 15 amino acids long. Per the germline V gene, CDR1 is SQVTM and CDR2 is ANQGSEA. Here the CDR3 DNA reads TGCAGCGTGGAAACAGGGGCCTCTGGGGCCAACGTCCTGACTTTC. Translating gives CSVETGASGANVLTF.

The V and J genes are TRBV7-9 and TRBJ1-1; D possibly corresponds to TRBD1 (5 bases). V was pared by 8 bases and J by 0 bases, with 16 bases between. The germline V gene has CDR1 SEHNR and CDR2 FQNEAQ (reference sequence). The CDR3 sequence is 15 residues long. The chain's CDR3 is CASRGRDSMNTEAFF. The DNA for the CDR3 is TGTGCCAGCCGCGGAAGAGACAGCATGAACACTGAAGCTTTCTTT.

The chain is built from TRBV5-5 and TRBJ2-1; tentatively, D is TRBD2 (5 bases). Gene TRBJ2-7 matches the end of the DNA better, so the J call may be wrong. The germline V gene has CDR1 SGHKS and CDR2 YYEKEE (reference sequence). This CDR3 has 17 residues. In DNA, the CDR3 is TGTGCCAGCAGCTTTTTTGCCCTTCTAGACTACTACAATGAGCAGTACTTC. Residues: CASSFFALLDYYNEQYF.

CDR3 residues: CASSIQGGYSPLHF. CDR3 DNA sequence: TGTGCCAGCAGCATACAGGGGGGTTATTCACCCCTCCACTTT. The V gene is TRBV2, the J gene TRBJ1-6; 8 bases are a match to TRBD1. Trimming took 6 bases from V and 8 from J; bases not matched to a gene: 6. The CDR3 has 14 residues. Germline-derived CDR1 and CDR2 are SNHLY and FYNNEI.

This clonotype came up a few times. V and J are TRBV6-2 or TRBV6-3 and TRBJ2-5, with D perhaps TRBD2 (5 bases). This CDR3 region has 15 residues. Germline V gene lookup returns CDR1 MNHEY and CDR2 SVGEGT. Trimming shortened V by 2 bases and J by 4 bases, and 14 bases separated the two germline ends. CDR3 residues: CASSYAHPGGETQYF. The CDR3 nucleotides read TGTGCCAGCAGTTACGCGCACCCCGGAGGAGAGACCCAGTACTTC.

The J gene is TRBJ2-3, the V gene TRBV4-1; 7 bases line up with TRBD1. CDR3 length equals 17 residues. Germline trimming cut 3 bases from V and 2 bases from J; bases unmatched to any gene: 11. CDR1 is MGHRA and CDR2 is YSYEKL in the germline V gene. Here the CDR3 DNA reads TGCGCCAGCAGCCATGGACCGGGACAGTCTATCACAGATACGCAGTATTTT. Protein product: CASSHGPGQSITDTQYF.

The chain employs TRBV7-9 and TRBJ2-1; D may be TRBD1 or TRBD2 (5 bases each). The V end lost 5 bases, the J end lost 9 bases, and 17 bases lay between the germline ends. The CDR3 is made up of 14 amino acids. Looked up from germline, CDR1 is SEHNR and CDR2 is FQNEAQ (reference sequence). CDR3 region: CASSTGDGASEQFF. Written as DNA, the CDR3 is TGTGCCAGCAGCACCGGGGACGGTGCGAGTGAGCAGTTCTTC.

This clonotype has a handful of counts. The chain joins TRBV5-1 to TRBJ2-6; 8 bases match TRBD2. The ends lost 4 bases at V and 0 bases at J; junction bases unmatched: 12. The CDR3 is 19 residues long. Germline-derived CDR1 and CDR2 are SGHRS and YFSETQ. CDR3 in DNA: TGCGCCAGCAGCGGAGGTAGCGGGGCGATAATCTCTGGGGCCAACGTCCTGACTTTC. This encodes CASSGGSGAIISGANVLTF.

The J gene is TRBJ2-1, the V gene TRBV5-6, with TRBD2 identical over 13 bases. V shed 4 bases and J 5 bases; nucleotides not matched to a gene: 6. From germline, CDR1 is SGHDT and CDR2 YYEEEE. The CDR3 is made up of 16 amino acids. The CDR3 nucleotides read TGTGCCAGCAGCCGGACTAGCGGGAGAGTTGACAATGAGCAGTTCTTC. Protein: CASSRTSGRVDNEQFF.

The rearrangement uses TRBV3-1 and TRBJ1-1; no clear D gene. Germline-derived CDR1 and CDR2 are LGHDT and YNNKEL (reference sequence). The CDR3 covers 13 residues. V lost 1 base and J lost 10, with 13 bases in between. The CDR3 is CASSQAASGGAFF. The CDR3 nucleotides read TGTGCCAGCAGCCAAGCAGCCTCCGGAGGAGCTTTCTTT.

There are many counts of this clonotype. This sequence joins TRBV7-2 and TRBJ2-7; the match to TRBD1 covers 7 bases. This CDR3 is 16 amino acids long. The V gene's germline CDR1 is SGHTA and CDR2 FQGNSA. V gave up 5 bases and J gave up 2 bases; unmatched junction bases: 12. Here the CDR3 DNA reads TGTGCCAGCAGCCCCTACCGGGACAGAATAACCTACGAGCAGTACTTC. Its translation: CASSPYRDRITYEQYF.

J is TRBJ2-1 and V is TRBV4-1; TRBD2 matches at 8 bases. V lost 4 bases to trimming and J lost 3 bases; unmatched junction nucleotides: 5. Germline CDR1 and CDR2: MGHRA and YSYEKL. The CDR3 runs to 15 residues. The DNA for the CDR3 is TGCGCCAGCAGCCCGCGGGGGGAGGGCTACAATGAGCAGTTCTTC. It yields the protein CASSPRGEGYNEQFF.

V usage is TRBV20-1 and J usage is TRBJ2-3, with 12 bases identical to TRBD2. Germline CDR1 reads DFQATT; CDR2 reads SNEGSKA (reference sequence). CDR3 size: 18 residues. Trimming at V came to 6 bases and at J to 0 bases, leaving 13 bases not matched to a gene. The CDR3 DNA reads as TGCAGTGCGCACGGACTAGCGGGGACGGGGGTTAGCACAGATACGCAGTATTTT. Its protein product is CSAHGLAGTGVSTDTQYF.

The rearrangement joins TRBV2 to TRBJ2-6, with D unclear. CDR1 SNHLY and CDR2 FYNNEI come from the germline V gene. This CDR3 region has 11 residues. The CDR3 here is CAGLGANVLTF. The CDR3 DNA sequence: TGTGCGGGCTTGGGGGCCAACGTCCTGACTTTC.

The chain combines TRBV20-1 with TRBJ1-2; the match to TRBD1 covers 7 bases. CDR3 size: 16 residues. Germline V gives CDR1 DFQATT, CDR2 SNEGSKA (reference sequence). CDR3 DNA: TGCACCAGCGACGGGACAGAGCCGTTAGCTAACTATGGCTACACCTTC. Residues: CTSDGTEPLANYGYTF.

The V gene is TRBV6-2 or TRBV6-3, the J gene TRBJ2-3; 9 bases agree with TRBD2. J lost 3 bases, V lost 2 bases, and 6 bases had no gene match. Germline CDR1 reads MNHEY; CDR2 reads SVGEGT. This CDR3 is 16 amino acids long. The CDR3 bases are TGTGCCAGCAGTTACATGGGGACTAGCTCTACAGATACGCAGTATTTT. Encoded protein: CASSYMGTSSTDTQYF.